There are a few counts of the clone carrying this TCR beta chain. Its antigen is still unknown. Germline V CDR1 and CDR2: SEHNR, FQNEAQ (reference sequence). This CDR3 has 16 residues. With 4 bases removed from V and 0 bases from J, the gap between germline ends came to 13 bases. This entry comes from a study of cytomegalovirus exposure and HLA in healthy donors. Study results and caveats: Some V segments, including TRBV6-2 and TRBV6-3, were excluded as indistinguishable. Segments of the TCR beta V type were, in most cases, productive about 90% or about 30% of the time in an earlier analysis. According to reports, the classifier identified cytomegalovirus status with high specificity and sensitivity. Follow-up analysis found HLA locus-dependent TCR association rates, highest for DRB1 and lowest for HLA-C.

Primers included in the PCR were 60 Vbeta and 13 Jbeta primers. Here immunoSEQ multiplex PCR was the method, and the copy in TCRdb shows in-frame clones only, minus some. The data show 200,000 to 300,000 clones, roughly 86% seen once. The TCR was taken from a woman aged 35 to 49 in good health and CMV-seropositive. The chain uses TRBV7-9 and TRBJ2-1; D may be TRBD2 (5 bases). The specimen was PBMCs. The DNA for the CDR3 is TGTGCCAGCAGCTCGGTATGGGAGCGCTCCTACAATGAGCAGTTCTTC. Encoded protein: CASSSVWERSYNEQFF.